Listed here are 11 T cell receptor beta chains from one sample, sequenced in a study of vaccination and CD4 T cells after COVID-19. The treatment here: roughly 11-day PBMC culture with coronavirus spike peptide pools or control peptides (ViraFEST assay). An unexposed donor provided the CD4+ T cells, which were collected before the COVID-19 pandemic (2011-2018). Cultured CD4+ T-cell DNA underwent Oncomine TCR Beta short-read sequencing. Cultured CD4+ T cells yielded the extracted genomic DNA. One entry per CDR3 protein, called by TCRdb with MiXCR from the PCR reads. This sample carries roughly 7,000 distinct CDR3 sequences, approximately 37% of them seen once, and the ten largest clones take less than 45%. For these receptors, no antigen is known. Sequences were obtained from CD4+ T cells from blood, cultured in vitro. All receptors derive from a human donor in good health.

The chain combines TRBV18 with TRBJ2-5; 7 positions match TRBD2. The ends lost 0 bases at V and 5 bases at J; junction bases unmatched: 6. The germline V gene encodes CDR1 KGHSH and CDR2 LQKENI. This CDR3 comprises 15 residues. The CDR3 is CASSPPSGAGETQYF. The CDR3 nucleotides read TGTGCCAGCTCACCACCGTCGGGAGCGGGGGAGACCCAGTACTTC.

This clonotype was found a few times. This chain connects TRBV20-1 to TRBJ2-7; 9 nucleotides align to TRBD1. CDR3 size: 14 residues. CDR1 is DFQATT, CDR2 SNEGSKA, per germline (reference sequence). V was pared by 6 bases and J by 4 bases, with 10 bases of the junction left unmatched. CDR3 nucleotides: TGCAGTGCCAACCCCGGGACAGGGTCGTACGAGCAGTACTTC. Its protein product is CSANPGTGSYEQYF.

The chain links TRBV6-1 to TRBJ2-5; 7 bases fit TRBD1. The V gene's germline CDR1 is MNHNS and CDR2 SASEGT. This CDR3 is built from 15 residues. The V and J ends lost 6 bases and 4 bases, in that order; junction bases with no gene match: 11. The CDR3 region is CASRFRTGATETQYF. The CDR3 DNA is TGTGCCAGCAGGTTTCGGACAGGCGCCACAGAGACCCAGTACTTC.

This clonotype was seen a few times. The chain combines TRBV4-3 with TRBJ1-6, with D perhaps TRBD1 (6 bases). V shed 1 base and J shed 9 bases, with 19 bases lying between them. The CDR3 runs to 17 residues. Germline V gene sequence: CDR1 LGHNA, CDR2 YSLEER. CDR3 sequence reads: CASSQARPPTGSSPLHF. CDR3 DNA: TGCGCCAGCAGCCAAGCCCGGCCCCCGACAGGTTCTTCACCCCTCCACTTT.

In regard to this clonotype: One end of the junction varies from germline; a read error may be responsible. The chain employs TRBV6-2 or TRBV6-3 and TRBJ2-6, with 9 positions matching TRBD1. The germline CDR1 and CDR2 sequences are MNHEY and SVGEGT. This CDR3 has 18 amino acids. This CDR3 is CASSYSTGGVSRANVLTF. CDR3 nucleotide sequence: TGTGCCAGCAGTTACTCGACAGGGGGGGTCTCTAGGGCCAACGTCCTGACTTTC.

A few counts support this clonotype. This rearrangement joins TRBV14 to TRBJ1-6; D possibly corresponds to TRBD1 (5 bases). The CDR3 extends over 15 amino acids. Germline assignment: CDR1 SGHDN and CDR2 FVKESK. V lost 3 bases and J lost 5, with 11 bases in between. DNA of the CDR3: TGTGCCAGCAGCCAGATGGGGCCGAATAATTCACCCCTCCACTTT. Its translation: CASSQMGPNNSPLHF.

This chain uses TRBV7-6 with TRBJ1-6; D might be TRBD1 (5 bases). The CDR3 length is 13 residues. Germline values: CDR1 SGHVS, CDR2 FNYEAQ. Trimming stripped 5 bases from V and 10 bases from J, with 12 bases between. DNA for the CDR3: TGTGCCAGCAGCCTTCGGGGGGACTCACCCCTCCACTTT. This gives the protein CASSLRGDSPLHF.

In DNA form, the CDR3 reads TGTGCCAGCAGGGGATTCAGAGCGGGCCCGTTCTTC. This translates into CASRGFRAGPFF. This rearrangement joins TRBV28 to TRBJ2-1, with D possibly being TRBD2 (6 bases). The V end was cut by 6 bases, the J end by 15 bases, with 18 bases between. Germline V CDR1 and CDR2: MDHEN, SYDVKM. The CDR3 spans 12 residues. Variable domain in full (rest from reference TRBV28 and TRBJ2-1): DVKVTQSSRYLVKRTGEKVFLECVQDMDHENMFWYRQDPGLGLRLIYFSYDVKMKEKGDIPEGYSVSREKKERFSLILESASTNQTSMYLCASRGFRAGPFFGPGTRLTVL.

There are a few counts of this clonotype. This chain joins TRBV7-2 and TRBJ2-3; 9 nucleotides agree with TRBD2. The V gene's germline CDR1 is SGHTA and CDR2 FQGNSA. The V segment lost 1 base and the J segment 4 bases; nucleotides outside the gene matches: 3. The CDR3 loop spans 15 amino acids. This chain's CDR3 is CASSLVAGVADTQYF. The CDR3, as DNA: TGTGCCAGCAGCTTAGTAGCGGGAGTGGCAGATACGCAGTATTTT.

The genes are TRBV6-5 and TRBJ2-5; D is perhaps TRBD1 or TRBD2 (5 bases each). Trimming took off 0 bases at V and 4 bases at J, with 12 bases between the two ends. This CDR3 spans 15 amino acids. The germline V gene encodes CDR1 MNHEY and CDR2 SVGAGI. CDR3 DNA sequence: TGTGCCAGCAGTTACTCGAAAGGGACGGGAGAGACCCAGTACTTC. Translating it yields CASSYSKGTGETQYF.

The chain employs TRBV19 and TRBJ2-3, with a tentative D call TRBD2 (6 bases). Between the trimmed V and J ends, which lost 2 bases and 5 bases, there was a span of 17 bases. CDR3 length: 16 residues. Germline CDR1 and CDR2: LNHDA and SQIVND (reference sequence). In DNA, the CDR3 is TGTGCCAGTAGTATAAGTGGTGGGGGAGGTAAAGATACGCAGTATTTT. Translated, it gives CASSISGGGGKDTQYF.